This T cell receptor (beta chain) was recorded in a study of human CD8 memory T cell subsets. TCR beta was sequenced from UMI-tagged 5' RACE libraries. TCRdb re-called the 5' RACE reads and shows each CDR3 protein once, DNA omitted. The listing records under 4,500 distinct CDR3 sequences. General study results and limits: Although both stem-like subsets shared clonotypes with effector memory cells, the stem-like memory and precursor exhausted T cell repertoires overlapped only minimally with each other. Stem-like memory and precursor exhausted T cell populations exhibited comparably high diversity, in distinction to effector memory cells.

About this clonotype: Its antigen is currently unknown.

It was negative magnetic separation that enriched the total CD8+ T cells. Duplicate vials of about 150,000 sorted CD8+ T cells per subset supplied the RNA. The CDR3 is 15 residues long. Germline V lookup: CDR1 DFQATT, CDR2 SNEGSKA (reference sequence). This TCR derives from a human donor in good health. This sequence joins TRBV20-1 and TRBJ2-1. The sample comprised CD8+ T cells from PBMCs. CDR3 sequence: CSARDTGSSYNEQFF.